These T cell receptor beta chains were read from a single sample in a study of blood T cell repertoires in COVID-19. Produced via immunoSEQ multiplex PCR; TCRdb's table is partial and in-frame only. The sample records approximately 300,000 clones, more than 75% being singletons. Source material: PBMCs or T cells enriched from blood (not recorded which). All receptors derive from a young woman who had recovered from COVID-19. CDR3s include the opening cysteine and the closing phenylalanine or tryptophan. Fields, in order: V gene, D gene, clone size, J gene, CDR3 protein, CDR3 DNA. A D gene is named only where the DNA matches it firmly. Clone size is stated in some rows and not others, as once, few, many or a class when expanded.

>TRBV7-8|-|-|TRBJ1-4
CASSSRDGGGNEKLFF
TGTGCCAGCAGCTCTAGGGACGGGGGAGGTAATGAAAAACTGTTTTTT
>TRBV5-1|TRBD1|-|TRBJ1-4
CASRAGQGREKLFF
TGCGCCAGCAGGGCGGGACAGGGGCGCGAAAAACTGTTTTTT
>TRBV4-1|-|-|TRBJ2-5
CASSQTLWGGAQYF
TGCGCCAGCAGCCAAACCTTATGGGGGGGCGCCCAGTACTTC
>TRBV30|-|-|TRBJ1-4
CAWTGYRLNEKLFF
TGTGCCTGGACAGGGTACAGGTTAAATGAAAAACTGTTTTTT
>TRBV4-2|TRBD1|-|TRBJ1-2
CASSLDRVGYTF
TGTGCCAGCAGCCTGGACAGGGTCGGCTACACCTTC
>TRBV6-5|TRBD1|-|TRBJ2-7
CASKRTGAYEQYF
TGTGCCAGCAAGAGGACAGGGGCCTACGAGCAGTACTTC
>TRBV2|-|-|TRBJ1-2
CASSDFLSHYGYTF
TGTGCCAGCAGTGACTTTCTCAGTCACTATGGCTACACCTTC
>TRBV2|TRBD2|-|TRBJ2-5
CASSGAGGPETQYF
TGTGCCAGCAGTGGAGCGGGAGGGCCAGAGACCCAGTACTTC
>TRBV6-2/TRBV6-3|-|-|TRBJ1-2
CASSYTSYGYTF
TGTGCCAGCAGTTACACTTCCTATGGCTACACCTTC
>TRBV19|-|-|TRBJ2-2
CASSIELGGGPRTGELFF
TGTGCCAGTAGTATAGAATTGGGAGGAGGTCCGAGGACCGGGGAGCTGTTTTTT
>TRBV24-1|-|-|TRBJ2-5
CATSNGPEETQYF
TGTGCCACCAGTAATGGGCCGGAAGAGACCCAGTACTTC
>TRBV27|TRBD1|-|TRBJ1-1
CASRTTGLGTEAFF
TGTGCCAGCAGAACGACAGGGTTGGGGACTGAAGCTTTCTTT
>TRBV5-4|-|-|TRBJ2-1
CASTLPGTSYNEQFF
TGTGCCAGCACTCTGCCCGGGACTTCCTACAATGAGCAGTTCTTC
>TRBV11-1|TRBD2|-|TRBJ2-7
CASSLQAGGSYEQYF
TGTGCCAGCAGCTTACAAGCGGGGGGGAGCTACGAGCAGTACTTC
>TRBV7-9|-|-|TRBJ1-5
CASSRGGLGQPQHF
TGTGCCAGCAGCCGCGGGGGACTTGGGCAGCCCCAGCATTTT
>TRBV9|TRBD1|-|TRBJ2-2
CASSWGQVNTGELFF
TGTGCCAGCAGCTGGGGACAGGTCAACACCGGGGAGCTGTTTTTT
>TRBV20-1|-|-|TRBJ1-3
CSASASGYTTIYF
TGCAGTGCCAGTGCCTCAGGGTACACCACCATATATTTT
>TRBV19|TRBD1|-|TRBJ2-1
CASSIGTGRGWFF
TGTGCCAGTAGTATAGGAACGGGCAGGGGGTGGTTCTTC
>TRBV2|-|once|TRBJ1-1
CASSEAFEDTEAFF
TGTGCCAGCAGTGAAGCTTTCGAGGACACTGAAGCTTTCTTT
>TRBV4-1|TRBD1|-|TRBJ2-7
CASSRPQGDEQYF
TGCGCCAGCAGCCGCCCCCAGGGGGACGAGCAGTACTTC
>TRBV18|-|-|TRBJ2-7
CASSPPGHISYEQYF
TGTGCCAGCTCACCCCCAGGACACATCTCCTACGAGCAGTACTTC